The entry below gives a single T cell receptor beta chain sequence along with its context. Its antigen is currently unknown. CDR3 length: 16 amino acids. TCRdb reprocessed the 5' RACE reads, with one entry per CDR3 protein and no DNA. The sample shows about 390,000 distinct CDR3 sequences, and around 10% sits with its ten largest clones. This entry is derived from a study of T cells expressing NK-cell markers. Study-level background: One of the eight sequenced donors was seronegative, whereas the other seven were HCMV-seropositive.

General observations from the study: Also leading the CD3+CD56-NKG2C+ fraction in a handful of donors were these clonotypes. Each of a handful of donors carried dominant NKG2C+ clonotypes accounting for about 1.0-8% of CD8+ T cells.

The source of this sequence is a woman between 50 and 59 years old in good health. V gene TRBV12-3 or TRBV12-4 combines with J gene TRBJ2-1; TCRdb proposes TRBD1, but this gene call is untestable without DNA. What was sequenced was blood T cells: a sorted CD56 or NKG2C T cell subset, CD4+ or CD8+ T cells, or bulk PBMC T cells (not recorded which). The chain's CDR3 is CASTPLSFSPYNEQFF.